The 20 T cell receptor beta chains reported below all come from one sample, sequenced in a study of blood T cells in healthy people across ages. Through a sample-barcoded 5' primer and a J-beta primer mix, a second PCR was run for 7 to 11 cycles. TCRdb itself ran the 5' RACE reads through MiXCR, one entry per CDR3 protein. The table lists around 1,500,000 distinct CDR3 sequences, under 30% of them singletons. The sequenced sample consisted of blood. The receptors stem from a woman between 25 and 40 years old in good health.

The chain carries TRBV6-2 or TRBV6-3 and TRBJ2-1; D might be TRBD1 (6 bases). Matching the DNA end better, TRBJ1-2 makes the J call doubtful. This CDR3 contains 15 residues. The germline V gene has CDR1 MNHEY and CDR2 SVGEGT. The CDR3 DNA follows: TGTGCCAGCAGTTACTCTACTGGGGGCGGAAATGGCTACACCTTC. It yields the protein CASSYSTGGGNGYTF.

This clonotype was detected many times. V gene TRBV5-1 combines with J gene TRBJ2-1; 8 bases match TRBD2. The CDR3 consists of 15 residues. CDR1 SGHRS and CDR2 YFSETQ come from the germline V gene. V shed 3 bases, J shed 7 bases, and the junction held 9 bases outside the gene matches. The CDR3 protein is CASSSGVAGFNEQFF. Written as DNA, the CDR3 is TGCGCCAGCAGCTCTGGTGTAGCGGGATTTAATGAGCAGTTCTTC.

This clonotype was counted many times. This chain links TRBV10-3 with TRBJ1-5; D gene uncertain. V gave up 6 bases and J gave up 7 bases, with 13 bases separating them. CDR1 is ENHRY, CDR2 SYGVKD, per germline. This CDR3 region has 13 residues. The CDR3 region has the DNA TGTGCCATCAGCGAAACAGAGCCCCAGCCCCAGCATTTT. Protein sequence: CAISETEPQPQHF.

CDR3 residues: CSAPRGWGETQYF. Here the CDR3 DNA reads TGCAGTGCCCCGAGGGGGTGGGGAGAGACCCAGTACTTC. The chain is built from TRBV20-1 and TRBJ2-5; D possibly corresponds to TRBD1 (6 bases). Trimming cost V 6 bases and J 4 bases, with 15 bases left between them. The CDR3 extends over 13 amino acids. Per the germline V gene, CDR1 is DFQATT and CDR2 is SNEGSKA (reference sequence).

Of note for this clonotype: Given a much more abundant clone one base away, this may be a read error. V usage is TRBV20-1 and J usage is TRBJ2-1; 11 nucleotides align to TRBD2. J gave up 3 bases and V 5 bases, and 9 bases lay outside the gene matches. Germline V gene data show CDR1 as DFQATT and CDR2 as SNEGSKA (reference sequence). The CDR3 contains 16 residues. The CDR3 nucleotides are TGCAGTGCTGACCCAGTACTAGCGGGAGTCTACAATGAGCAGTTCTTC. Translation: CSADPVLAGVYNEQFF.

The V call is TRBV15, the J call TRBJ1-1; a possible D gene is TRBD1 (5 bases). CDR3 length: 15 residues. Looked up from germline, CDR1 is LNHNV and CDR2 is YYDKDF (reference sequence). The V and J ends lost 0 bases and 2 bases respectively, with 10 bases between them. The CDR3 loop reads CATSRDSGGNTEAFF. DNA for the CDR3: TGTGCCACCAGCAGAGATTCGGGGGGAAACACTGAAGCTTTCTTT.

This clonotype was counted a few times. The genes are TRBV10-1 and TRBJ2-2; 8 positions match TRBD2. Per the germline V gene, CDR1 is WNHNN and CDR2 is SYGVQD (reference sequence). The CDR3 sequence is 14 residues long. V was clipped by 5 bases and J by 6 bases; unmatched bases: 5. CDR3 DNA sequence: TGCGCCAGCAGTAGCGGGAGTGGCGCCGGGGAGCTGTTTTTT. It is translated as CASSSGSGAGELFF.

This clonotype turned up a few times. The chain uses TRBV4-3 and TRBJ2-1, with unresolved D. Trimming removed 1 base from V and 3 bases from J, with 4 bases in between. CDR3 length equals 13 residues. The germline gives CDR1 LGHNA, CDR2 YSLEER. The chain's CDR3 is CASSQVIYNEQFF. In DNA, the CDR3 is TGCGCCAGCAGCCAAGTTATCTACAATGAGCAGTTCTTC.

The CDR3: CASRKTTGVNTEAFF. DNA for the CDR3: TGTGCCAGTCGGAAAACTACAGGGGTGAACACTGAAGCTTTCTTT. This chain links TRBV12-3 or TRBV12-4 with TRBJ1-1; 7 bases line up with TRBD1. The CDR3 is 15 residues long. The junction had 10 bases not matched to a gene; V was cut back by 9 bases and J by 0 bases.

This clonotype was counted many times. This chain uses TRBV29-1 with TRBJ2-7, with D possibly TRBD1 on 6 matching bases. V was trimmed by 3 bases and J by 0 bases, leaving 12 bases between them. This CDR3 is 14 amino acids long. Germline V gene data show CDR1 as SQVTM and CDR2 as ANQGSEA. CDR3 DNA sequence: TGCAGCGTTGACGCGACAGGAATCTCCTACGAGCAGTACTTC. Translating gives CSVDATGISYEQYF.

CDR3 protein: CAISEEGRDTQYF. CDR3 sequence (DNA): TGTGCCATCAGTGAGGAGGGGAGAGATACGCAGTATTTT. The chain uses TRBV10-3 and TRBJ2-3; possibly TRBD1 or TRBD2 for D (5 bases each). The CDR3 consists of 13 residues. CDR1 and CDR2 (germline): ENHRY, SYGVKD. V was shortened by 2 bases and J by 5 bases, with 8 bases between the two germline ends.

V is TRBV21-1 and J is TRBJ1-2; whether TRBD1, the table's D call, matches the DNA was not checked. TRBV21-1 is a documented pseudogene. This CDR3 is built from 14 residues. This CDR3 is CASRRGAGGLGYTF. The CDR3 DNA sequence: TGTGCCAGCAGAAGAGGGGCAGGGGGCCTTGGCTACACCTTC.

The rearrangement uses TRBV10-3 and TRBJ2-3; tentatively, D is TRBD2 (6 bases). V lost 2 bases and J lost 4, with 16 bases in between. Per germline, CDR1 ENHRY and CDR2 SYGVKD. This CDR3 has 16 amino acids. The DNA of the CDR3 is TGTGCCATCAGTGAGAATAGCGGATATAGCGCAGATACGCAGTATTTT. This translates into CAISENSGYSADTQYF.

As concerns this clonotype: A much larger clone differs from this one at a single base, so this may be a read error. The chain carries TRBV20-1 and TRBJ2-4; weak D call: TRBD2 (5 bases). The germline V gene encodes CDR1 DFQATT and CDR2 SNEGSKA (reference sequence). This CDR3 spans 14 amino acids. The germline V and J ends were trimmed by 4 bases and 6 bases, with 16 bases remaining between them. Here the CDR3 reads CSANLDGVGNIQYF. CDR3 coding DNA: TGCAGTGCTAACCTTGACGGGGTGGGAAACATTCAGTACTTC.

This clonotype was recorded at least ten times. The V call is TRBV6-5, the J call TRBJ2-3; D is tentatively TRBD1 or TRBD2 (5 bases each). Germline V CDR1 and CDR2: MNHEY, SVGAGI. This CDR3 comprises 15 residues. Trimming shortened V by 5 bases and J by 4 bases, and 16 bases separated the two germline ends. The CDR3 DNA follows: TGTGCCAGCAGTCAAGGGACCTTCGGCGCAGATACGCAGTATTTT. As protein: CASSQGTFGADTQYF.

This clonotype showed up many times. Here the CDR3 DNA reads TGTGCCAGCAGTCGACGACGGGAAGAGACCCAGTACTTC. Protein: CASSRRREETQYF. This chain connects TRBV7-7 to TRBJ2-5, with unresolved D. CDR1 is SSHAT and CDR2 is FNYEAQ in the germline V gene (reference sequence). CDR3 length: 13 amino acids. Deletions cut 6 bases from V and 3 bases from J, with 11 bases between.

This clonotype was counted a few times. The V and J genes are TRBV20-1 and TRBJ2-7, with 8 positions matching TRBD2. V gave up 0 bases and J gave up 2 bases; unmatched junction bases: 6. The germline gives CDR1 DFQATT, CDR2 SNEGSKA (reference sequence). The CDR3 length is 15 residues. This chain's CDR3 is CSARDEREPAYEQYF. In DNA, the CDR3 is TGCAGTGCTAGAGATGAGCGGGAGCCCGCCTACGAGCAGTACTTC.

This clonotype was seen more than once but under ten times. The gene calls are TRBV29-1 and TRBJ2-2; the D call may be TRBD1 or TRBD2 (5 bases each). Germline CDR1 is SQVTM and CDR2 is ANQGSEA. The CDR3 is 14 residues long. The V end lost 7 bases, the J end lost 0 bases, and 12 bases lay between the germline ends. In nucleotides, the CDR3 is TGCAGCGGCGCCGGGACGTCGAACACCGGGGAGCTGTTTTTT. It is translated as CSGAGTSNTGELFF.

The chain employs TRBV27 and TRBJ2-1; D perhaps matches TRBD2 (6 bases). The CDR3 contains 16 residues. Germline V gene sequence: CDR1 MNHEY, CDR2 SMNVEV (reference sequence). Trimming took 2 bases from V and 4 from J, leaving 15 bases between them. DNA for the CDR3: TGTGCCAGCAGTTTAAGATGGGGTAGCGGATACAATGAGCAGTTCTTC. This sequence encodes CASSLRWGSGYNEQFF.

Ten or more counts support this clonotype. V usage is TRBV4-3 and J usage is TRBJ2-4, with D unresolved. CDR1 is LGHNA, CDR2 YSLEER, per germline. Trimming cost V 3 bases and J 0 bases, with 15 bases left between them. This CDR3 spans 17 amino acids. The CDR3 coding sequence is TGCGCCAGCAGCCAGACCCCAGCAGAATCAGCCAAAAACATTCAGTACTTC. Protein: CASSQTPAESAKNIQYF.